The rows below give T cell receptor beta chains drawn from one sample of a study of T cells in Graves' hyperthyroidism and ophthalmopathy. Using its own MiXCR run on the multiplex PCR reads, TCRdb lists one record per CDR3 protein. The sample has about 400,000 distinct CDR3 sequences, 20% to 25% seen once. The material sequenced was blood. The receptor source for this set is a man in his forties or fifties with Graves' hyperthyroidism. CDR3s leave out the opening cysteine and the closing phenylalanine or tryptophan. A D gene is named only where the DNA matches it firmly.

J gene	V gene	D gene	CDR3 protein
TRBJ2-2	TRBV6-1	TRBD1	ASKTQGQANTGELF
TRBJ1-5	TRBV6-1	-	ASSREADQPQH
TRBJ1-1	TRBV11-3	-	ASSLDFAGLTEDF
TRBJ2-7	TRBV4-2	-	ASSQGHLYEQY
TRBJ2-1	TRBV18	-	ASSPYGGTQYNEQF
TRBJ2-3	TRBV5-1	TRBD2	ASAQETSATDTQY
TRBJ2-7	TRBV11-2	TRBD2	ASSPKTSHPYERY
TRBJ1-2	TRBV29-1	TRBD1	SVEDPGQGIYGYT
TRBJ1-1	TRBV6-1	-	ASSTRSQATEAF
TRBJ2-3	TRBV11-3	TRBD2	ASSPTGGRVGTQY
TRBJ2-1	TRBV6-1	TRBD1	ASSTRTGLNEQF
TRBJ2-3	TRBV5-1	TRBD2	ASSRPLAGVDTQY
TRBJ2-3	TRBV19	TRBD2	ASSPSGTSVLTQY
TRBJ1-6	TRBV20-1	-	SARQTGSSPLH
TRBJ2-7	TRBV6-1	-	ATLTPGHSYEQY
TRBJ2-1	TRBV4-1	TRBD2	ASSHLTGLGIYNEQF
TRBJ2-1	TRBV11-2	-	ASSRTSVLQF
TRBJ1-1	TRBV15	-	ATSREGYTEAF
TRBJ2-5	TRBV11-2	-	ASSQGPGGAETQY
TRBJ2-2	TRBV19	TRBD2	ATGLAGVGGELF
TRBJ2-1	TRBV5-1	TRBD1	ASSKEQGARSNEQF
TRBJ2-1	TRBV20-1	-	SASTPTSGAYNEQF
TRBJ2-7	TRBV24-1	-	ATSDLGVEQY
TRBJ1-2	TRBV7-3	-	ASSLIATGNHGYT
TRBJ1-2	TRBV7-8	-	ASSLARRESYGYT
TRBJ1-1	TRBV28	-	ASSTARLTEAF
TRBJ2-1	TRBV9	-	ASSVEGVDEQF
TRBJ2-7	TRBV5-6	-	ASSPRPDYEQY
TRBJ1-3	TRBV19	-	ASSRQVSSGNTIY
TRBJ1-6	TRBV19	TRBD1	ASRYGTGGWNSPLH
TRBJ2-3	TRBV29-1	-	SVGDSTDTQY
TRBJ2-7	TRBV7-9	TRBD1	ASSISPGQSYEQY
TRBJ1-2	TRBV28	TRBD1	ASRLLGTADYGYT
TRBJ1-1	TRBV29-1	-	SVGGTYQNTEAF
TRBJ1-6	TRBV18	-	ASSPQGNSPLH
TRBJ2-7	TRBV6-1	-	ASRPQGSHEQY
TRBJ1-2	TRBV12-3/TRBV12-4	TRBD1	ASSWTGNSYT
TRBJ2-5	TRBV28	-	ASSPTGREDAQY
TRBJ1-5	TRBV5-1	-	ASSLEGISNQPQH
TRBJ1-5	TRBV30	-	AWTQGPNQPQH
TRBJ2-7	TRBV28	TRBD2	ASTTVAGAYEQY
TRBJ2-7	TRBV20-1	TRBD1	SARALGQGTYEQY
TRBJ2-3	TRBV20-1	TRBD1	SARGFDRGRADTQY
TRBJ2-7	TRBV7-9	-	ASSYPTSLIYEQY
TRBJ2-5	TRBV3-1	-	ASSHMPTESETQY
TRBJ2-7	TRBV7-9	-	ASSSRNRYYEQY
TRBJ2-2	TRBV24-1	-	ATSGGLGELF
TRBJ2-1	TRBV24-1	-	ATQTGPYNEQF
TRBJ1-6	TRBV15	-	ATSRDNMESPLH
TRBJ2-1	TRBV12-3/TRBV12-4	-	ASSFSLVSHEQF
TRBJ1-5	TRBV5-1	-	ASSLVGRRAYQPQH